This T cell receptor beta chain emerged from a study of cytotoxic CD8 clonotypes in ibrutinib-treated CLL. Overall study context: Responses: some 25 partial, 2 complete; after median about 70 months, about 14 stayed remitted, about twelve progressed. Findings and caveats of the study: Clonality went higher at ibrutinib response and then dropped back toward baseline at progression. Public clonotypes, an uncommon group, contracted or remained stable on treatment.

With regard to this clone: Its antigen is unidentified.

The CDR3 spans 16 residues. V lost 5 bases and J 1 base, leaving 18 bases between the germline ends. CDR1 and CDR2 from the germline V gene are SEHNR and FQNEAQ (reference sequence). Clones were read by immunoSEQ multiplex PCR, and TCRdb kept only the in-frame ones, dropping some. The sample consists of tens of thousands of clones, 75% to 95% of them appearing once. This sample comprised PBMCs, obtained after 12 months of ibrutinib treatment. This TCR was sampled from a human donor with chronic lymphocytic leukemia. The chain is built from TRBV7-9 and TRBJ2-7; D assignment may be TRBD1 or TRBD2 (5 bases each). This CDR3 is CASSLTGTEPSYEQYF. CDR3 DNA sequence: TGTGCCAGCAGCCTTACCGGGACGGAGCCATCCTACGAGCAGTACTTC.